This TCR beta chain was retrieved from a study of beta chain features in type 1 diabetes. The study's findings and limits: All four CD4+ subsets from Type 1 diabetes patients carried moderately but significantly shorter TCRB CDR3s.

Germline CDR1 is SGHRS and CDR2 is YFSETQ. The CDR3 consists of 14 residues. V was clipped by 9 bases and J by 5 bases, with 20 bases between them. As every portion of the isolated RNA was reverse transcribed, the sequencing read expressed TCRB transcripts. Profiling relied on immunoSEQ multiplex PCR, and the TCRdb table lists in-frame clones only, not all of them. Of about 650,000 clones in the sample, over 10% were seen once. Notes on this clone: Its antigen is as yet unknown.

The rearrangement joins TRBV5-1 to TRBJ1-1, with D tentatively TRBD1 (5 bases). This TCR was recovered from a man younger than 45 with type 1 diabetes. Sequenced material: naive CD4+ T cells from blood. In DNA form, the CDR3 reads TGCGCCAACCAGGAGGGGCGTCTAAGAACTGAAGCTTTCTTT. It is translated as CANQEGRLRTEAFF.